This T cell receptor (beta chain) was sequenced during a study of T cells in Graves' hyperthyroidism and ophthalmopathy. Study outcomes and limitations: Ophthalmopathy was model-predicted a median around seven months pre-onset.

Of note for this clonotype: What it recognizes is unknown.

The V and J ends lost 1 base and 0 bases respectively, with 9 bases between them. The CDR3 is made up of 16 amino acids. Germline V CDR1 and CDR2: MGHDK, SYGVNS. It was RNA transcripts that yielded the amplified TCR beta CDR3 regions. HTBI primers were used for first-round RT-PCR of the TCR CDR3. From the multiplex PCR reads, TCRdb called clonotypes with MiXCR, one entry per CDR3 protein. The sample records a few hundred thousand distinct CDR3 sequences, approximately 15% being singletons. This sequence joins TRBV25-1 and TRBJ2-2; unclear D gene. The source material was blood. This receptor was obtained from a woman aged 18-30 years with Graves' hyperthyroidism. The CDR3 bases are TGTGCCAGCAGTGAATCCAGGACCGCGAACACCGGGGAGCTGTTTTTT. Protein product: CASSESRTANTGELFF.